These 14 T cell receptor beta chains originate from one sample sequenced in a study of blood T cell repertoires in COVID-19. Data came from immunoSEQ multiplex PCR; TCRdb stores just in-frame clones and leaves some out. The table lists approximately 300,000 clones, nearly 90% of them singletons, with approximately 5% in the top ten. Material for sequencing was PBMCs or T cells enriched from blood (not recorded which). The receptors here all came from a woman in her twenties or thirties who had recovered from COVID-19.

The chain links TRBV29-1 to TRBJ1-2; possibly TRBD1 for D (5 bases). This CDR3 has 17 residues. In germline, CDR1 is SQVTM, CDR2 ANQGSEA. Trimming removed 2 bases from V and 2 bases from J, with 21 bases in between. CDR3 in amino acids: CSVESFGGQGKNYGYTF. The DNA of the CDR3 is TGCAGCGTTGAAAGTTTTGGTGGGCAGGGTAAAAACTATGGCTACACCTTC.

The chain employs TRBV2 and TRBJ1-1; 7 bases line up with TRBD1. V dropped 4 bases and J dropped 8; count of bases not matched to a gene: 7. CDR3 length: 13 amino acids. The germline gives CDR1 SNHLY, CDR2 FYNNEI. CDR3 sequence reads: CASSGRQGAEAFF. The CDR3 DNA sequence: TGTGCCAGCAGTGGACGACAGGGAGCAGAAGCTTTCTTT. Looking up the rest from reference TRBV2 and TRBJ1-1 gives the full variable domain: EPEVTQTPSHQVTQMGQEVILRCVPISNHLYFYWYRQILGQKVEFLVSFYNNEISEKSEIFDDQFSVERPDGSNFTLKIRSTKLEDSAMYFCASSGRQGAEAFFGQGTRLTVV.

The chain joins TRBV19 to TRBJ1-2, with TRBD1 identical over 7 bases. The V gene's germline CDR1 is LNHDA and CDR2 SQIVND (reference sequence). Unmatched junction bases numbered 0, after V lost 3 bases and J lost 2 bases. This CDR3 region has 13 residues. CDR3 sequence (DNA): TGTGCCAGTAGTATGGACAGGAACTATGGCTACACCTTC. Translation: CASSMDRNYGYTF.

The V and J genes are TRBV11-1 and TRBJ1-2; 9 bases match TRBD1. The germline V gene has CDR1 SGHAT and CDR2 FQDESV (reference sequence). The length of the CDR3 is 13 residues. V lost 1 base, J lost 9 bases, and 3 bases stayed unmatched. CDR3 nucleotides: TGTGCCAGCAGCTTAGAGGGACAGGGAAGCTACACCTTC. Translation gives CASSLEGQGSYTF.

This sequence joins TRBV2 and TRBJ1-6, with TRBD1 matching over 9 bases. Per the germline V gene, CDR1 is SNHLY and CDR2 is FYNNEI. This CDR3 contains 15 residues. The J segment lost 4 bases and the V segment lost 4 bases, leaving 2 bases of the junction unmatched. For the CDR3, the DNA is TGTGCCAGCAGTGGGACAGGGGTTTATAATTCACCCCTCCACTTT. It encodes CASSGTGVYNSPLHF.

The V gene is TRBV9, the J gene TRBJ1-2; D ambiguous. Germline V gene sequence: CDR1 SGDLS, CDR2 YYNGEE. Trimming stripped 6 bases from V and 1 base from J, with 4 bases between. The CDR3 covers 11 residues. The CDR3 DNA is TGTGCCAGCAACTTTAACTATGGCTACACCTTC. It yields the protein CASNFNYGYTF.

This clone has just a few counts. This chain links TRBV7-9 with TRBJ2-7; 9 bases line up with TRBD1. Germline loops: CDR1 SEHNR, CDR2 FQNEAQ (reference sequence). The V and J ends lost 5 bases and 5 bases, in that order; junction bases with no gene match: 4. The length of the CDR3 is 13 residues. CDR3 sequence: CASSTWDRDEQYF. In DNA, the CDR3 is TGTGCCAGCAGCACTTGGGACAGGGACGAGCAGTACTTC. The variable domain in full, with the rest retrieved from reference TRBV7-9 and TRBJ2-7, is DTGVSQNPRHKITKRGQNVTFRCDPISEHNRLYWYRQTLGQGPEFLTYFQNEAQLEKSRLLSDRFSAERPKGSFSTLEIQRTEQGDSAMYLCASSTWDRDEQYFGPGTRLTVT.

The rearrangement uses TRBV19 and TRBJ1-6; 8 bases map to TRBD1. This CDR3 has 16 residues. Germline-derived CDR1 and CDR2 are LNHDA and SQIVND (reference sequence). Trimming removed 5 bases from V and 9 bases from J; junction bases left unmatched: 12. The CDR3, as DNA: TGTGCCAGTAGTTTACCAGGGGGCAGCGTCGGTTCACCCCTCCACTTT. Residues: CASSLPGGSVGSPLHF.

The chain couples TRBV18 to TRBJ1-1, with D perhaps TRBD1 (5 bases). The V and J ends lost 5 bases and 4 bases respectively, with 11 bases between them. Per the germline V gene, CDR1 is KGHSH and CDR2 is LQKENI. The CDR3 runs 13 residues. The CDR3 region is CASSTRGGTEAFF. CDR3 DNA sequence: TGTGCCAGCTCAACCCGGGGGGGCACTGAAGCTTTCTTT.

J is TRBJ1-4 and V is TRBV6-5; TRBD1 might be the D (6 bases). The CDR3 is made up of 14 amino acids. Germline V CDR1 and CDR2: MNHEY, SVGAGI. With 6 bases removed from V and 10 bases from J, the gap between germline ends came to 18 bases. In DNA, the CDR3 is TGTGCCAGCAGACCCGCCACAGGGAGGGTAAAACTGTTTTTT. Protein: CASRPATGRVKLFF.

The V gene is TRBV30, the J gene TRBJ1-2; D unresolved. V lost 0 bases and J 2 bases, leaving 13 bases between the germline ends. Looked up from germline, CDR1 is GTSNPN and CDR2 is SVGIG (reference sequence). This CDR3 comprises 15 residues. The CDR3 loop is CAWSVRRGGNYGYTF. Here the CDR3 DNA reads TGTGCCTGGAGTGTACGTCGGGGTGGAAACTATGGCTACACCTTC. The whole variable domain, filled in from reference TRBV30 and TRBJ1-2, reads SQTIHQWPATLVQPVGSPLSLECTVEGTSNPNLYWYRQAAGRGLQLLFYSVGIGQISSEVPQNLSASRPQDRQFILSSKKLLLSDSGFYLCAWSVRRGGNYGYTFGSGTRLTVV.

The CDR3 DNA follows: TGTGCCACAAGACAGGGAGGGAACACTGAAGCTTTCTTT. It encodes CATRQGGNTEAFF. This rearrangement joins TRBV5-4 to TRBJ1-1; 7 bases are shared with TRBD1. The CDR3 runs 13 residues. Germline loops: CDR1 SGHNT, CDR2 YYREEE (reference sequence). With V trimmed by 9 bases and J by 1 base, 6 bases remained unmatched.

The V gene is TRBV4-2, the J gene TRBJ1-1, with D unclear. This CDR3 region has 16 residues. V dropped 2 bases and J dropped 0 bases, with 13 bases sitting between them. CDR1 LGHNA and CDR2 YNFKEQ come from the germline V gene. The CDR3 sequence: CASSQWANPMNTEAFF. CDR3 in DNA: TGTGCCAGCAGCCAATGGGCCAACCCCATGAACACTGAAGCTTTCTTT.

The chain links TRBV7-9 to TRBJ1-3; 10 nucleotides match TRBD1. This CDR3 region has 19 residues. J lost 4 bases, V lost 2 bases, and 14 bases had no gene match. CDR1 SEHNR and CDR2 FQNEAQ come from the germline V gene (reference sequence). The CDR3 DNA follows: TGTGCCAGCAGCTTATCTCTCGGGACAGGGGTTGTGTTCGGAAACACCATATATTTT. Its translation is CASSLSLGTGVVFGNTIYF.